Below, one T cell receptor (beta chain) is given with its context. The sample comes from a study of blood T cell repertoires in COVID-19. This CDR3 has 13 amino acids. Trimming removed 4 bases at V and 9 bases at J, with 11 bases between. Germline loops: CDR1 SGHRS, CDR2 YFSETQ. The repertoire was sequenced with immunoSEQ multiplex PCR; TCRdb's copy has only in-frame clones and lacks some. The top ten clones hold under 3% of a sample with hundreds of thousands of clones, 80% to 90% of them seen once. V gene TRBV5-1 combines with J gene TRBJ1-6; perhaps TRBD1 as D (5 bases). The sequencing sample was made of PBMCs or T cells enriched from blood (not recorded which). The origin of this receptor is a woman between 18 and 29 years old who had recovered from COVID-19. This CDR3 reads CASSQGARSPLHF. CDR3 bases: TGCGCCAGCAGCCAGGGTGCGCGTTCACCCCTCCACTTT.